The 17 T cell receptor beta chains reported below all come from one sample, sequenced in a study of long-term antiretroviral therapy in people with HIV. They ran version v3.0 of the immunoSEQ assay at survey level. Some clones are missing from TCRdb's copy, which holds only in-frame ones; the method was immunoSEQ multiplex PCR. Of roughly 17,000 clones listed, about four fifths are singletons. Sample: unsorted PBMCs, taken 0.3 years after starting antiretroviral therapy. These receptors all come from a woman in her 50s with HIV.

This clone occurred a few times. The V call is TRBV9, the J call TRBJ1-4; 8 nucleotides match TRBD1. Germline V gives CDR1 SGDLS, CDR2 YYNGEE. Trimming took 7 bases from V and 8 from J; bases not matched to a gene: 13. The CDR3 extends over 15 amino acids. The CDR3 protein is CASGRQGRGWEKLFF. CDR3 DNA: TGTGCCAGCGGTCGACAGGGGAGGGGTTGGGAAAAACTGTTTTTT.

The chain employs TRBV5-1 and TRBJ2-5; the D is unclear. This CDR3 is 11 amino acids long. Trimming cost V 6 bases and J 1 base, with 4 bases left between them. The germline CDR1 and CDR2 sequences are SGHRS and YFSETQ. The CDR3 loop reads CASISQETQYF. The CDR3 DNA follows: TGCGCCAGCATCTCCCAAGAGACCCAGTACTTC.

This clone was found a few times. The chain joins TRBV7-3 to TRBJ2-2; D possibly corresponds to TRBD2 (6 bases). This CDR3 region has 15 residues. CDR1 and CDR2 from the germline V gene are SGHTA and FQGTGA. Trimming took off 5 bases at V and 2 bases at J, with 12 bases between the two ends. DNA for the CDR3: TGTGCCAGCAGCCCTGCGGGAAGTAACACCGGGGAGCTGTTTTTT. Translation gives CASSPAGSNTGELFF.

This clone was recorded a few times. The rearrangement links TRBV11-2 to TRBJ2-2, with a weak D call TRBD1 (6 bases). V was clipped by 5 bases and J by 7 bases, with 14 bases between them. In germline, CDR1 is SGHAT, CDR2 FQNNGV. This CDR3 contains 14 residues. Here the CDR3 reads CASSGVTGIGELFF. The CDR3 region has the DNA TGTGCCAGCAGCGGGGTGACAGGAATCGGGGAGCTGTTTTTT.

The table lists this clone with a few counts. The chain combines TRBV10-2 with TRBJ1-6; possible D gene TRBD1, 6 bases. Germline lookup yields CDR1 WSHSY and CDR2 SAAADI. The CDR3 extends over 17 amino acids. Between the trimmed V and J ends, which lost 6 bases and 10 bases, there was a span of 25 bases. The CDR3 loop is CASSSSVLEGVESPLHF. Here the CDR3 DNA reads TGCGCCAGCAGCTCGTCAGTGTTGGAGGGGGTGGAATCACCCCTCCACTTT.

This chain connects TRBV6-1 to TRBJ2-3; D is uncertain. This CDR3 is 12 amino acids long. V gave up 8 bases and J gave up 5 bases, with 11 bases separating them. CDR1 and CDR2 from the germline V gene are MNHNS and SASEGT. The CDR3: CASSRDEDTQYF. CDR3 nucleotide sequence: TGTGCCAGCTCAAGGGATGAAGATACGCAGTATTTT.

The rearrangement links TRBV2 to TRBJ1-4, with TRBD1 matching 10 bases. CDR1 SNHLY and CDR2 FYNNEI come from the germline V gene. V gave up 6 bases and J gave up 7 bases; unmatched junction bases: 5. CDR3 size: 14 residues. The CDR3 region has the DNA TGTGCCAGCAGCTCCGGGACAGGGGCTGAAAAACTGTTTTTT. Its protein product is CASSSGTGAEKLFF.

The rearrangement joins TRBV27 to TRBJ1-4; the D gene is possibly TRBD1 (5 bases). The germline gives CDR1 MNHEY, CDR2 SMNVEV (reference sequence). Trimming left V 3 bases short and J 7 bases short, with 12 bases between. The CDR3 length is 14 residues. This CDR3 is CASSFFGGGEKLFF. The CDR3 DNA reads TGTGCCAGCAGTTTTTTTGGGGGTGGTGAAAAACTGTTTTTT.

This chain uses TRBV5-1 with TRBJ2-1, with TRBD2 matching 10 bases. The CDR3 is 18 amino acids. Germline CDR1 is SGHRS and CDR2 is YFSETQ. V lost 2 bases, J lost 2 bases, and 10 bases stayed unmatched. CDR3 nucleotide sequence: TGCGCCAGCAGCTTAATTAGCGGGGGGCCCCATCCCTACAATGAGCAGTTCTTC. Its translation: CASSLISGGPHPYNEQFF.

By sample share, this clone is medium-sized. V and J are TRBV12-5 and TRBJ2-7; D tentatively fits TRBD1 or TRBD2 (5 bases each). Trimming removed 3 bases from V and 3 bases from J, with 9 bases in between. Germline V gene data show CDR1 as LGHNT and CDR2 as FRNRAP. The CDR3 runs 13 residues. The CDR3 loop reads CASGFGTGYEQYF. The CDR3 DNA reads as TGTGCTAGTGGTTTCGGGACCGGCTACGAGCAGTACTTC.

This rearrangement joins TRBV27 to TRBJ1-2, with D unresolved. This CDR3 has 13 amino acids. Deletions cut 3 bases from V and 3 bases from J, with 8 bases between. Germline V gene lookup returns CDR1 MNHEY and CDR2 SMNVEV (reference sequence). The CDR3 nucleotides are TGTGCCAGCAGTTTCGGGCGGGACTATGGCTACACCTTC. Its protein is CASSFGRDYGYTF.

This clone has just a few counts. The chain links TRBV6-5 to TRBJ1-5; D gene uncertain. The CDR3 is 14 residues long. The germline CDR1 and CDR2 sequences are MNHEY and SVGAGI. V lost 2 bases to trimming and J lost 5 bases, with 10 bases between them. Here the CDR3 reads CASSYGQGYQPQHF. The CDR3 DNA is TGTGCCAGCAGTTACGGGCAAGGATATCAGCCCCAGCATTTT.

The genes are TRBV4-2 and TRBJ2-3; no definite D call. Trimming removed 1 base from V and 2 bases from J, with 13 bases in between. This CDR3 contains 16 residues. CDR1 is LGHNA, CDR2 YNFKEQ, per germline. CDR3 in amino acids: CASSQVQNIDTDTQYF. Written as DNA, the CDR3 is TGTGCCAGCAGCCAAGTACAAAACATCGACACAGATACGCAGTATTTT.

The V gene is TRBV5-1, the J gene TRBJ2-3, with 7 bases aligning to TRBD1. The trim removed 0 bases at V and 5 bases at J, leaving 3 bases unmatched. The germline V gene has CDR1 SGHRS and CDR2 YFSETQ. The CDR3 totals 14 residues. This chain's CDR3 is CASSLGRGRDTQYF. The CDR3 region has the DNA TGCGCCAGCAGCTTGGGTAGGGGGCGAGATACGCAGTATTTT.

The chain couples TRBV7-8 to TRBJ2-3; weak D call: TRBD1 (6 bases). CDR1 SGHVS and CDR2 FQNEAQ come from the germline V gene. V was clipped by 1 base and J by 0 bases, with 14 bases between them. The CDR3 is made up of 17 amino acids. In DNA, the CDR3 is TGTGCCAGCAGCTTAGTACCAGGGGCGCGAAGCACAGATACGCAGTATTTT. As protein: CASSLVPGARSTDTQYF.

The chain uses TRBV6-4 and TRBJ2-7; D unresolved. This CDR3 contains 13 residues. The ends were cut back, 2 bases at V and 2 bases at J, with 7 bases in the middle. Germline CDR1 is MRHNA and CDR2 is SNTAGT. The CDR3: CASSDGPPYEQYV. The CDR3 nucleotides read TGTGCCAGCAGTGACGGGCCACCCTACGAGCAGTACGTC.

This CDR3 is CASSSYRVQTQYF. The CDR3 nucleotides read TGTGCCAGCAGCAGCTACAGGGTGCAGACCCAGTACTTC. The chain couples TRBV7-9 to TRBJ2-5; possibly TRBD1 for D (6 bases). The germline CDR1 and CDR2 sequences are SEHNR and FQNEAQ (reference sequence). This CDR3 comprises 13 residues. Trimming took off 5 bases at V and 6 bases at J, with 13 bases between the two ends.